A selection of T cell receptor beta chains follows, all from one sample in a study of T cell changes during pregnancy in multiple sclerosis. TCRdb keeps only in-frame clones here, not all; method: immunoSEQ multiplex PCR. Of tens of thousands of clones listed, 70% to 90% are singletons. The sample in question was CD4+ T cells from peripheral blood mononuclear cells, obtained in the first trimester of pregnancy. The receptors were sampled from a female donor with multiple sclerosis, enrolled in a pregnancy study. Both conserved end residues are part of each CDR3. A D gene is named only where the DNA matches it firmly. Size values are once, few and many counts, or a class for expanded clones, and some rows have none.

TRBV9	once	TRBJ1-4	NA	CATSSVVRSTNEKLFF	TGTGCCACCAGCAGCGTAGTACGGTCAACTAATGAAAAACTGTTTTTT
TRBV10-3	NA	TRBJ1-1	NA	CAISASGGVEAFF	TGTGCCATCAGTGCTAGCGGGGGAGTTGAAGCTTTCTTT
TRBV10-3	few	TRBJ2-5	NA	CAIGAGDYQAQYF	TGTGCCATCGGGGCAGGGGATTACCAGGCCCAGTACTTC
TRBV19	NA	TRBJ2-1	TRBD2	CASSIDLTGGLDEQFF	TGTGCCAGTAGTATAGACTTAACGGGAGGGCTTGATGAGCAGTTCTTC
TRBV2	NA	TRBJ1-1	NA	CASTRDTEAFF	TGTGCCAGCACCCGGGACACTGAAGCTTTCTTT
TRBV7-2	NA	TRBJ1-1	TRBD1	CASSRDRGNTEAFF	TGTGCCAGCAGCCGGGACAGGGGAAACACTGAAGCTTTCTTT
TRBV7-2	NA	TRBJ1-5	NA	CASSLTSSSNQPQHF	TGTGCCAGCAGCCTGACAAGTTCTAGCAATCAGCCCCAGCATTTT
TRBV6-5	NA	TRBJ2-1	NA	CASSYSAGHLYNEQFF	TGTGCCAGCAGTTACTCAGCAGGCCATTTATACAATGAGCAGTTCTTC
TRBV6-6	NA	TRBJ1-1	TRBD1	CASSPKDREEAFF	TGTGCCAGCAGTCCTAAAGACAGGGAAGAAGCTTTCTTT
TRBV28	NA	TRBJ1-6	NA	CASTRYNSPLHF	TGTGCCAGCACCCGCTATAATTCACCCCTCCACTTT
TRBV7-3	NA	TRBJ1-6	NA	CASSLDLGVSPLHF	TGTGCCAGCAGCTTAGACCTCGGGGTTTCACCCCTCCACTTT
TRBV5-1	NA	TRBJ2-5	NA	CASSLAGVTPETQYF	TGCGCCAGCAGCTTGGCCGGGGTAACGCCGGAGACCCAGTACTTC
TRBV18	once	TRBJ2-7	TRBD1	CASSPTGLYEQYF	TGTGCCAGCTCGCCGACAGGGCTCTACGAGCAGTACTTC
TRBV30	NA	TRBJ2-7	TRBD1	CAWSPRTGPSYEQYF	TGTGCCTGGAGTCCACGGACAGGTCCCTCCTACGAGCAGTACTTC
TRBV9	NA	TRBJ1-2	NA	CASVGGRDYGYTF	TGTGCCAGCGTAGGGGGTCGGGACTATGGCTACACCTTC
TRBV5-1	NA	TRBJ2-7	TRBD1	CASSRRQGANGEQYF	TGCGCCAGCAGCCGTAGACAGGGGGCTAATGGCGAGCAGTACTTC
TRBV7-8	NA	TRBJ2-4	TRBD1	CASSPSRDSYSIQYF	TGTGCCAGCAGCCCGAGCCGGGACAGTTATTCTATTCAGTACTTC
TRBV11-3	NA	TRBJ2-1	TRBD2	CASSLTRGSGRSYEQFF	TGTGCCAGCAGCTTAACCCGGGGTAGCGGGAGGTCATATGAGCAGTTCTTC
TRBV4-3	NA	TRBJ2-7	TRBD2	CASSPGTSGGVAYEQYF	TGCGCCAGCAGTCCCGGGACTAGCGGGGGCGTAGCCTACGAGCAGTACTTC
TRBV30	NA	TRBJ1-1	NA	CAWSVLERTEAFF	TGTGCCTGGAGTGTACTCGAGAGGACTGAAGCTTTCTTT
TRBV7-9	NA	TRBJ2-1	NA	CASSSLEVEQFF	TGTGCCAGCAGCTCCCTAGAGGTTGAGCAGTTCTTC
TRBV18	NA	TRBJ2-7	TRBD1	CASSQMGQASSYEQYF	TGTGCCAGCTCTCAAATGGGACAGGCCTCTTCCTACGAGCAGTACTTC
TRBV29-1	once	TRBJ1-2	NA	CSDQKNYGYTF	TGCAGCGATCAAAAAAACTATGGCTACACCTTC
TRBV4-1	NA	TRBJ2-2	TRBD2	CASSFRTSGESNTGELFF	TGCGCCAGCAGCTTCAGGACTAGCGGAGAATCGAACACCGGGGAGCTGTTTTTT
TRBV2	few	TRBJ1-3	TRBD1	CASVDRDSGNTIYF	TGTGCCAGCGTAGACAGGGACTCTGGAAACACCATATATTTT
TRBV7-9	few	TRBJ1-5	NA	CASSLTGNQPQHF	TGTGCCAGCAGCTTGACGGGAAATCAGCCCCAGCATTTT
TRBV5-1	NA	TRBJ2-3	TRBD2	CASTQTSGSTDTQYF	TGCGCCAGCACCCAGACTAGCGGGAGCACAGATACGCAGTATTTT
TRBV19	NA	TRBJ2-5	NA	CGKADYETQYF	TGTGGAAAGGCGGATTACGAGACCCAGTACTTC
TRBV7-9	NA	TRBJ2-3	NA	CASSPAKKTDTQYF	TGTGCCAGCAGCCCCGCGAAGAAAACAGATACGCAGTATTTT
TRBV6-1	NA	TRBJ2-3	TRBD2	CASSEGAGATDTQYF	TGTGCCAGCAGTGAAGGAGCGGGGGCGACAGATACGCAGTATTTT
TRBV6-1	NA	TRBJ2-3	TRBD2	CASSESGWRGGTDTQYF	TGTGCCAGCAGTGAATCGGGTTGGCGGGGGGGCACAGATACGCAGTATTTT
TRBV5-1	NA	TRBJ2-7	NA	CASSLARVGYEQYF	TGCGCCAGCAGCTTGGCGAGGGTCGGCTACGAGCAGTACTTC
TRBV7-9	NA	TRBJ1-2	NA	CASSQEGGYTF	TGTGCCAGCAGCCAGGAGGGTGGCTACACCTTC
TRBV11-2	NA	TRBJ2-3	TRBD2	CASDLGLAGDDTQYF	TGTGCCAGCGACTTGGGACTAGCGGGAGATGATACGCAGTATTTT
TRBV5-1	NA	TRBJ2-7	TRBD1	CASSPGQDPYEQYF	TGCGCCAGCAGCCCCGGACAGGATCCCTACGAGCAGTACTTC
TRBV7-9	NA	TRBJ2-1	NA	CASRNTRPNEQFF	TGTGCCAGCAGGAACACCCGTCCCAATGAGCAGTTCTTC
TRBV10-3	NA	TRBJ1-2	TRBD1	CAISGQGEGYTF	TGTGCCATCAGTGGACAGGGGGAAGGCTACACCTTC
TRBV25-1	NA	TRBJ1-1	NA	CASSGWADNQAFF	TGTGCCAGCAGCGGATGGGCAGACAACCAAGCTTTCTTT
TRBV5-1	NA	TRBJ1-2	TRBD1	CASSLAQGAGYTF	TGCGCCAGCAGCTTGGCACAGGGGGCTGGCTACACCTTC
TRBV6-5	NA	TRBJ2-7	NA	CASSYSQDSPYEQYF	TGTGCCAGCAGTTACTCCCAGGACAGTCCCTACGAGCAGTACTTC
TRBV12-5	NA	TRBJ2-6	NA	CASASSGANVLTF	TGTGCTAGTGCTTCCTCTGGGGCCAACGTCCTGACTTTC
TRBV12-5	NA	TRBJ2-7	NA	CASGSGSGRDEQYF	TGTGCTAGTGGTTCCGGGTCGGGGAGAGACGAGCAGTACTTC
TRBV2	few	TRBJ1-2	NA	CASRVTLQGYTF	TGTGCCAGCAGGGTGACATTACAGGGCTACACCTTC
TRBV11-2	once	TRBJ2-1	TRBD1	CASSPVTGVKEQFF	TGTGCCAGCAGCCCCGTGACAGGGGTTAAAGAGCAGTTCTTC
TRBV5-1	NA	TRBJ2-6	TRBD1	CASSLVTGGSGANVLTF	TGCGCCAGCAGCTTGGTTACAGGGGGCTCTGGGGCCAACGTCCTGACTTTC
TRBV7-6	NA	TRBJ1-3	NA	CASSLEGGQGGNTIYF	TGTGCCAGCAGCTTAGAGGGGGGGCAGGGCGGAAACACCATATATTTT
TRBV6-5	NA	TRBJ1-1	TRBD1	CASSYFGTGNTEAFF	TGTGCCAGCAGTTACTTTGGGACAGGGAACACTGAAGCTTTCTTT
TRBV9	few	TRBJ1-5	TRBD1	CASSLSGQGGGPQHF	TGTGCCAGCAGCTTATCCGGACAGGGTGGAGGTCCCCAGCATTTT
TRBV30	NA	TRBJ2-5	TRBD1	CAWSVQGLQETQYF	TGTGCCTGGAGTGTACAGGGGCTCCAAGAGACCCAGTACTTC
TRBV6-5	NA	TRBJ2-4	TRBD2	CASSYSSGGGNIQYF	TGTGCCAGCAGTTATTCTAGCGGGGGGGGAAACATTCAGTACTTC
TRBV7-2	few	TRBJ1-1	NA	CASSQQENTEAFF	TGTGCCAGCAGCCAACAGGAAAACACTGAAGCTTTCTTT
TRBV10-1	NA	TRBJ2-5	NA	CASSDGSGASPETQYF	TGCGCCAGCAGTGATGGGTCGGGAGCGTCCCCAGAGACCCAGTACTTC
TRBV6-5	NA	TRBJ1-1	TRBD1	CASSYRTGGTEAFF	TGTGCCAGCAGTTACCGGACAGGGGGCACTGAAGCTTTCTTT
TRBV7-9	NA	TRBJ1-3	TRBD1	CANTSAEGAFGNTIYF	TGTGCCAACACAAGCGCGGAGGGGGCGTTTGGAAACACCATATATTTT
TRBV28	NA	TRBJ1-5	TRBD1	CASSPRGFDRVHQPQHF	TGTGCCAGCAGTCCCCGGGGCTTCGACAGGGTCCATCAGCCCCAGCATTTT
TRBV7-3	once	TRBJ1-2	NA	CASSSTAGSGGYTF	TGTGCCAGCAGCTCGACAGCGGGTTCGGGAGGCTACACCTTC
TRBV14	few	TRBJ1-3	NA	CASSKRQGGNTIYF	TGTGCCAGCAGTAAAAGGCAGGGAGGAAACACCATATATTTT
TRBV7-9	NA	TRBJ1-2	TRBD1	CASSREGGRGGYTF	TGTGCCAGCAGCCGCGAAGGGGGCAGGGGGGGCTACACCTTC
TRBV12-5	NA	TRBJ2-2	TRBD2	CASGSSGLGNTGELFF	TGTGCTAGTGGTTCCTCTGGACTAGGGAACACCGGGGAGCTGTTTTTT